This T cell receptor (beta chain) is from a study of blood T cell repertoires in COVID-19. As for the study in general: Samples representing acute and convalescent COVID-19 were sourced from the United States, Italy and Spain. T cells, B-cell-depleted T cells, or PBMCs supplied cDNA or gDNA.

The CDR3 is 14 amino acids. Germline CDR1 and CDR2: LGHNA and YSLEER. V dropped 0 bases and J dropped 2 bases, with 7 bases sitting between them. Authors' processing steps: Nucleated cell number was recorded as an estimate derived from reference gene primer amplification. Assay: immunoSEQ multiplex PCR; the TCRdb copy retains only in-frame clones and omits some. V, J and clone size are taken as reported in that table, and D and trimming were inferred from the DNA itself. The sample yields 70,000 or so clones, around nine tenths seen once. This clonotype was sampled from a woman aged 18-35 years with acute or convalescent COVID-19. This rearrangement joins TRBV4-3 to TRBJ1-1; D gene unclear. Sequenced input: peripheral blood. The CDR3 DNA sequence: TGCGCCAGCAGCCAAGAGGGCAGAAACACTGAAGCTTTCTTT. Amino acids: CASSQEGRNTEAFF.